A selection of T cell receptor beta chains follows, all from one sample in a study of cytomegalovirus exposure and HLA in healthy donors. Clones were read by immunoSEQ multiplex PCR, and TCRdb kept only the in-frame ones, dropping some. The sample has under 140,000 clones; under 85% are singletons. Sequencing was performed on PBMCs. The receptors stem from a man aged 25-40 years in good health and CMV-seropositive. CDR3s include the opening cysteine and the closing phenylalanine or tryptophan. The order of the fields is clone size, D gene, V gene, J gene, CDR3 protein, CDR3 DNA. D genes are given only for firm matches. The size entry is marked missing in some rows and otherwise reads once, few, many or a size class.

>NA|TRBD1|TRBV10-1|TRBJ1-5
CARRDRASNQPQHF
TGCGCCAGACGGGACAGGGCCAGCAATCAGCCCCAGCATTTT
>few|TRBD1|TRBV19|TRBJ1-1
CATQRRGRDTEAFF
TGTGCCACCCAACGGAGGGGGCGGGACACTGAAGCTTTCTTT
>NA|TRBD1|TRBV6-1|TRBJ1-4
CASRLAGGGEKLFF
TGTGCCAGCAGGTTGGCAGGGGGCGGTGAAAAACTGTTTTTT
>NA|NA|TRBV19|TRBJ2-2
CASTSPLVANTGELFF
TGTGCCAGTACTTCCCCCCTAGTCGCGAACACCGGGGAGCTGTTTTTT
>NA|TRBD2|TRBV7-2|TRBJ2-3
CASSLAPGLAGGSTDTQYF
TGTGCCAGCAGCTTAGCGCCGGGGCTAGCGGGGGGGAGCACAGATACGCAGTATTTT
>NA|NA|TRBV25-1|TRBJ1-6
CASSDRPYSPLHF
TGTGCCAGCTCGGACAGACCCTATTCACCCCTCCACTTT
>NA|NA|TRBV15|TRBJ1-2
CATSRDLAIPNYGYTF
TGTGCCACCAGCAGAGATCTAGCTATTCCTAACTATGGCTACACCTTC
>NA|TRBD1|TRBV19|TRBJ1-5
CASSGTGNQPQHF
TGTGCCAGTAGCGGGACAGGTAATCAGCCCCAGCATTTT
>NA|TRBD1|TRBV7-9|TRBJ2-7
CASSRTGTAYEQYF
TGTGCCAGCAGCAGAACCGGGACAGCTTACGAGCAGTACTTC
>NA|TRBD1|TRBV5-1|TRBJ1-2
CASSLAGQGWTNYGYTF
TGCGCCAGCAGCTTGGCCGGACAGGGATGGACTAACTATGGCTACACCTTC
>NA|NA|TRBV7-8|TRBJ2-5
CASSTGETQYF
TGTGCCAGCAGCACAGGGGAGACCCAGTACTTC
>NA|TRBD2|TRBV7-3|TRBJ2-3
CASSTWGRGADTQYF
TGTGCCAGCAGTACGTGGGGGCGGGGGGCCGATACGCAGTATTTT
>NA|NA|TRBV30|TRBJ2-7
CAWSEPKREQYF
TGTGCCTGGAGCGAGCCGAAACGCGAGCAGTACTTC
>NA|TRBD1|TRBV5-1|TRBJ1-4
CASSRGQGREKLFF
TGCGCCAGCAGCAGAGGACAGGGGCGAGAAAAACTGTTTTTT
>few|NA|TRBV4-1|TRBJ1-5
CASSQNASGYSNQPQHF
TGCGCCAGCAGCCAAAACGCGTCAGGTTATAGCAATCAGCCCCAGCATTTT
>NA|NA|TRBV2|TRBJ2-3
CASSDLEGAASTDTQYF
TGTGCCAGCAGTGACCTCGAGGGAGCGGCAAGCACAGATACGCAGTATTTT
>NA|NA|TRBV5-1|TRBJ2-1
CASSLVAVTYNEQFF
TGCGCCAGCAGCTTGGTAGCGGTGACTTACAATGAGCAGTTCTTC
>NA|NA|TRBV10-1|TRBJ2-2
CASRVTANTGELFF
TGCGCCAGCAGAGTGACAGCGAACACCGGGGAGCTGTTTTTT
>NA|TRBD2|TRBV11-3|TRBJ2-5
CASSPGLAGGEETQYF
TGTGCCAGCAGCCCGGGACTAGCGGGGGGGGAGGAGACCCAGTACTTC
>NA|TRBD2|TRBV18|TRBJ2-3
CASSPLTGTSGGTTDTQYF
TGTGCCAGCTCACCACTGACAGGGACTAGCGGGGGGACCACAGATACGCAGTATTTT
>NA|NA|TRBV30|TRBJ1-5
CAWSVPLEDQPQHF
TGTGCCTGGAGTGTACCTCTAGAGGATCAGCCCCAGCATTTT
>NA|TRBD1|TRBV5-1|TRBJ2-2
CASSWTGASDTGELFF
TGCGCCAGCAGCTGGACAGGGGCGTCGGACACCGGGGAGCTGTTTTTT
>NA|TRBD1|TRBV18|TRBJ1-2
CASSLSGTGGLRGYTF
TGTGCCAGCTCACTTTCCGGGACAGGGGGCCTTCGTGGCTACACCTTC
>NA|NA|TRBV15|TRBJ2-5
CATSRVRGPQGSETQYF
TGTGCCACCAGCAGAGTCCGGGGCCCCCAGGGGTCGGAGACCCAGTACTTC
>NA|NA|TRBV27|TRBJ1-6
CASSLRGYNSPLHF
TGTGCCAGCAGTTTGAGGGGGTATAATTCACCCCTCCACTTT
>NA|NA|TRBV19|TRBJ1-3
CASTLDPYRANTIYF
TGTGCCAGTACCTTAGATCCTTACAGGGCAAACACCATATATTTT
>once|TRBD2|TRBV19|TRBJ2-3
CASKLAGNTDTQYF
TGTGCCAGTAAACTAGCGGGGAACACAGATACGCAGTATTTT
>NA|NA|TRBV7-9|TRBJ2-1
CASSPSRLYNEQFF
TGTGCCAGCAGCCCTAGCCGCCTCTACAATGAGCAGTTCTTC
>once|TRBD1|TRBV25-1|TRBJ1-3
CASSEERGQGVAGNTIYF
TGTGCCAGCAGTGAAGAGAGGGGACAGGGAGTAGCTGGAAACACCATATATTTT
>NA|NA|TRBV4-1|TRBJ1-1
CASSQHRAARGTEAFF
TGCGCCAGCAGCCAACACAGGGCTGCTAGGGGAACTGAAGCTTTCTTT
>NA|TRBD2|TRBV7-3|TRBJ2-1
CASSPGLAASYNEQFF
TGTGCCAGCAGCCCGGGACTAGCGGCCTCCTACAATGAGCAGTTCTTC
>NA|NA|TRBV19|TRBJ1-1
CASRPGALAEAFF
TGTGCCAGCCGACCAGGGGCATTGGCTGAAGCTTTCTTT
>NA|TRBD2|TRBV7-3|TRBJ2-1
CASSPTGGGANEQFF
TGTGCCAGCAGCCCGACCGGCGGGGGGGCCAATGAGCAGTTCTTC
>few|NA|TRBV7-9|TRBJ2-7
CASSFQDSYEQYF
TGTGCCAGCAGCTTCCAGGACAGCTACGAGCAGTACTTC
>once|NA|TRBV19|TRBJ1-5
CASSGGYNQPQHF
TGTGCCAGTAGTGGGGGGTACAATCAGCCCCAGCATTTT
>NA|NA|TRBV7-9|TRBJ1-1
CASSKDSQFNTEAFF
TGTGCCAGCAGTAAAGACAGCCAGTTTAACACTGAAGCTTTCTTT
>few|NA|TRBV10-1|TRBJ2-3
CASSESVRGPNYF
TGCGCCAGCAGTGAGTCCGTGCGGGGCCCTAATTATTTT
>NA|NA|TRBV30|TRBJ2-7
CAWIAEGGGEQYF
TGTGCCTGGATCGCGGAGGGGGGGGGCGAGCAGTACTTC
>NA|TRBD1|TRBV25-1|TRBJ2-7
CASSEKHNPGQSSYEQYF
TGTGCCAGCAGTGAAAAACATAACCCGGGACAGAGCTCCTACGAGCAGTACTTC
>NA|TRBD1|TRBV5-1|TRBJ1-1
CASSLVHGQGANFRTEAFF
TGCGCCAGCAGCTTGGTTCACGGACAGGGGGCAAATTTTCGGACTGAAGCTTTCTTT